This note documents a single T cell receptor beta chain sequence. This sample stems from a study of blood T cells in healthy people across ages. Study information: About one barcoded beta molecule per two T cells was the capture yield of template switching.

A sample-barcoded 5' primer and a J-beta primer mix were used in a second PCR of roughly 7 to 11 cycles. The study obtained at least 2.5 million CDR3-containing paired-end reads from every sample. In TCRdb, the 5' RACE reads were re-called with MiXCR into one record per CDR3 protein. Among about 680,000 distinct CDR3 sequences listed, roughly 49% were seen once. The CDR3 sequence is 14 residues long. V shed 5 bases, J shed 5 bases, and the junction held 7 bases outside the gene matches. Germline assignment: CDR1 SEHNR and CDR2 FQNEAQ (reference sequence). This rearrangement joins TRBV7-9 to TRBJ2-7, with TRBD1 matching over 9 bases. The receptor comes from a woman in her sixties in good health. Sequenced: blood. CDR3 sequence (DNA): TGTGCCAGCAGCCCACCATACAGGGGGCACGAGCAGTACTTC. It yields the protein CASSPPYRGHEQYF.